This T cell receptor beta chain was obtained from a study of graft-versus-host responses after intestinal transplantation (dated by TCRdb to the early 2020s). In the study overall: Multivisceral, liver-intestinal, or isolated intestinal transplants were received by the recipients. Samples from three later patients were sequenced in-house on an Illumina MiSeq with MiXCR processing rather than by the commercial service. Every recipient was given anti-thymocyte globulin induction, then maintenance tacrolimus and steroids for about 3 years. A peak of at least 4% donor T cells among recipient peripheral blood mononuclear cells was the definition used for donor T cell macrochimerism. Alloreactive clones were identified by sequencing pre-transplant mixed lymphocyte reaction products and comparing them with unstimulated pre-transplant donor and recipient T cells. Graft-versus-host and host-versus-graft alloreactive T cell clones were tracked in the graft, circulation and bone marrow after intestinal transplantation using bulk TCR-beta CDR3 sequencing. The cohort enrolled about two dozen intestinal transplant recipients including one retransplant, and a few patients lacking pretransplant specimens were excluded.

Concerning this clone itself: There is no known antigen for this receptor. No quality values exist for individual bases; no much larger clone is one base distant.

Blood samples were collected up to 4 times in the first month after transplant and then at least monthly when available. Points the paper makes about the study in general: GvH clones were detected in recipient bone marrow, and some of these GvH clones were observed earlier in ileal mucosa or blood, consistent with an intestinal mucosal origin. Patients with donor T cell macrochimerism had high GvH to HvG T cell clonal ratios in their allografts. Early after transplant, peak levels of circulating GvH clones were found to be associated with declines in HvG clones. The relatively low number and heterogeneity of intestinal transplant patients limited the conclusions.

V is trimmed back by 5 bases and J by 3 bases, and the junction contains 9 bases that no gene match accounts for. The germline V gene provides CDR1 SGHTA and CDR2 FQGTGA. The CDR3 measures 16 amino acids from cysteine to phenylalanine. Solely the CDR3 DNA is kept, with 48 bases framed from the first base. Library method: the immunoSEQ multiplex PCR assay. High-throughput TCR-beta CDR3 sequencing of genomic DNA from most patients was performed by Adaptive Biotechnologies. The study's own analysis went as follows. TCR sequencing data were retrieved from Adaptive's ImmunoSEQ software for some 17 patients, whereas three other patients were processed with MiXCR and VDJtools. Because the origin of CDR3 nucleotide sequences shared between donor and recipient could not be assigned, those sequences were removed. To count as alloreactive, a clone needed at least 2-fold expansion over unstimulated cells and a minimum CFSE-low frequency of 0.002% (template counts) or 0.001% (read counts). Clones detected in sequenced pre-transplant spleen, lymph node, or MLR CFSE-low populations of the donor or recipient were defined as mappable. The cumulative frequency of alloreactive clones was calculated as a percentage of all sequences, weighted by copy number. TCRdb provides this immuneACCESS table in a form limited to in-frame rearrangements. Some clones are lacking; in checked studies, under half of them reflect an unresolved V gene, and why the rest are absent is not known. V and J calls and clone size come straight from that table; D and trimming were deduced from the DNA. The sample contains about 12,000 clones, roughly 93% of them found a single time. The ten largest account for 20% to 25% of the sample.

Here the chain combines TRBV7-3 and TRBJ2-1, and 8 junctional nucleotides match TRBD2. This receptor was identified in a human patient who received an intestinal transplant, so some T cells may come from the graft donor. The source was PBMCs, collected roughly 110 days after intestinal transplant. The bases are TGTGCCAGCAGCAATACTAGCGGTCCGAACTACAATGAGCAGTTCTTC. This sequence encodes CASSNTSGPNYNEQFF.